The T cell receptor (beta chain) described here comes from a study of blood T cell repertoires in COVID-19. Across the whole study: T cells, B-cell-depleted T cells, or PBMCs supplied cDNA or gDNA.

Authors' analysis steps: Using reference gene primer amplification, nucleated cell counts were estimated. Sequenced by immunoSEQ multiplex PCR; TCRdb stores in-frame clones only, minus some. The DNA was the basis for D and trimming; V, J and clone size are from that table. Of some 150,000 clones listed, roughly 89% were seen once; the top ten hold just under 0.95%. This CDR3 is 16 amino acids long. Germline V gene sequence: CDR1 SGHRS, CDR2 YFSETQ. V lost 5 bases and J 0 bases, leaving 15 bases between the germline ends. The rearrangement joins TRBV5-1 to TRBJ1-3; D might be TRBD1 (6 bases). The specimen was peripheral blood. This TCR came from a woman aged 45-59 years with acute or convalescent COVID-19. CDR3 amino acids: CASSSGTRSSGNTIYF. In nucleotides, the CDR3 is TGCGCCAGCAGTTCCGGGACAAGAAGCTCTGGAAACACCATATATTTT.